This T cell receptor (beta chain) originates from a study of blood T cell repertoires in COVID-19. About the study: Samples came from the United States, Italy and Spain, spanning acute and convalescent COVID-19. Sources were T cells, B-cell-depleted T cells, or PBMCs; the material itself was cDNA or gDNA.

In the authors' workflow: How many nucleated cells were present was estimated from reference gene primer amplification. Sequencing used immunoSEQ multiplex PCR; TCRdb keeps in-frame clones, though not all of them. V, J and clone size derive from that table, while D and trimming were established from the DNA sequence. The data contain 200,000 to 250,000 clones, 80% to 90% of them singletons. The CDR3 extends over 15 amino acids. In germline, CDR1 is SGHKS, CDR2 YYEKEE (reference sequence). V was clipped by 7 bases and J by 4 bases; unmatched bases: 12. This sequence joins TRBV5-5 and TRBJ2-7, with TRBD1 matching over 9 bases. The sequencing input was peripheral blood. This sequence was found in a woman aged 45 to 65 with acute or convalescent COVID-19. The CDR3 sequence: CASQTGTGFLYEQYF. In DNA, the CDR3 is TGTGCCAGCCAAACCGGGACAGGGTTTCTATACGAGCAGTACTTC.